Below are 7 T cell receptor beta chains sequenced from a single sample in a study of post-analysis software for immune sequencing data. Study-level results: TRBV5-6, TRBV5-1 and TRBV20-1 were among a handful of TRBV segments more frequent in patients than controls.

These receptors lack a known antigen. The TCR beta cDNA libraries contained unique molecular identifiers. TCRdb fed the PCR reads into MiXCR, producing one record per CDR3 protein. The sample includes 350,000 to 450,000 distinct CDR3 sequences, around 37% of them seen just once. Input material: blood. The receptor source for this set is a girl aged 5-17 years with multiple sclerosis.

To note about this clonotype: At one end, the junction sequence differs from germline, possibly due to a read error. The chain's CDR3 is CASTPGGSQGTQYF. The CDR3 nucleotides read TGTGCCAGCACCCCGGGGGGTTCACAAGGGACCCAGTACTTC. V gene TRBV6-2 or TRBV6-3 combines with J gene TRBJ2-5; 7 nucleotides line up with TRBD2. This CDR3 is built from 14 residues. Germline V lookup: CDR1 MNHEY, CDR2 SVGEGT.

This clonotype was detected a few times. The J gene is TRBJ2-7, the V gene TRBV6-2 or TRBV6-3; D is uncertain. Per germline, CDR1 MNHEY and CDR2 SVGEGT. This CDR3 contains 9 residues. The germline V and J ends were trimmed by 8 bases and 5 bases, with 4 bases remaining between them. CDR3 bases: TGTGCCAGCGGTCACGAGCAGTACTTC. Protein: CASGHEQYF.

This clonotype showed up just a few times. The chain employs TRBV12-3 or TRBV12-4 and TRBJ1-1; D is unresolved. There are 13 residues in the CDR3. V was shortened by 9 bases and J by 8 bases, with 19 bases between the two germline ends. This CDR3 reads CASIASTGFEAFF. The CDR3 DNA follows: TGTGCCAGTATCGCGTCGACGGGATTCGAAGCTTTCTTT.

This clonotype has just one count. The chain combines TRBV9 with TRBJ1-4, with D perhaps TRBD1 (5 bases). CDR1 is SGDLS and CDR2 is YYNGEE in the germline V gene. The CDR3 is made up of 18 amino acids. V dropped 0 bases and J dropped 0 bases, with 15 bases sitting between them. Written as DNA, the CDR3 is TGTGCCAGCAGCGTAGGTATCCCAGGGTCTGCAACTAATGAAAAACTGTTTTTT. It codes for CASSVGIPGSATNEKLFF.

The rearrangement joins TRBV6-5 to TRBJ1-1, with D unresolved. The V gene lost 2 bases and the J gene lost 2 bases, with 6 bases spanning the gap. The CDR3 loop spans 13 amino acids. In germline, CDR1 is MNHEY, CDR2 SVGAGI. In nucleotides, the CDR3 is TGTGCCAGCAGTTACACCTTCAACACTGAAGCTTTCTTT. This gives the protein CASSYTFNTEAFF.

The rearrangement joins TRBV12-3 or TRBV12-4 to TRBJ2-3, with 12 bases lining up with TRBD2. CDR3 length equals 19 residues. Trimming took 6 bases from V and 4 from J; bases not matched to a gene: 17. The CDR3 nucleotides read TGTGCCAGCAGCACCTTTCAGCACCTAGCGGGGGGGCCCCCAGATACGCAGTATTTT. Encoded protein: CASSTFQHLAGGPPDTQYF.

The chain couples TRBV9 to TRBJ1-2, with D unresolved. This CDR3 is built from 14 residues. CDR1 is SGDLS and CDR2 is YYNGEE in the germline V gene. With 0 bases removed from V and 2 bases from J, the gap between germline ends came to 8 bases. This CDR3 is CASSVGGRNYGYTF. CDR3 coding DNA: TGTGCCAGCAGCGTAGGAGGACGGAACTATGGCTACACCTTC.